This TCR beta chain is drawn from a study of T cell responses to AZD1222 COVID-19 vaccine. This table comes from immunoSEQ multiplex PCR, and its TCRdb copy is limited to in-frame clones, with some not included. The table has 90,000 to 150,000 clones, around nine tenths seen once. CDR3 length: 18 amino acids. V lost 0 bases and J 0 bases, leaving 13 bases between the germline ends. This receptor was obtained from an adult who received the AZD1222 COVID-19 vaccine. Sequencing was performed on peripheral blood, taken 28 days after the second AZD1222 dose. The V call is TRBV5-3, the J call TRBJ2-6, with D tentatively TRBD1 (5 bases). TRBV5-3 is flagged as an ORF with uncertain function. The CDR3 region is CARSLADRVSSGANVLTF. The CDR3 nucleotides read TGTGCCAGAAGCTTGGCCGACAGAGTCAGCTCTGGGGCCAACGTCCTGACTTTC.